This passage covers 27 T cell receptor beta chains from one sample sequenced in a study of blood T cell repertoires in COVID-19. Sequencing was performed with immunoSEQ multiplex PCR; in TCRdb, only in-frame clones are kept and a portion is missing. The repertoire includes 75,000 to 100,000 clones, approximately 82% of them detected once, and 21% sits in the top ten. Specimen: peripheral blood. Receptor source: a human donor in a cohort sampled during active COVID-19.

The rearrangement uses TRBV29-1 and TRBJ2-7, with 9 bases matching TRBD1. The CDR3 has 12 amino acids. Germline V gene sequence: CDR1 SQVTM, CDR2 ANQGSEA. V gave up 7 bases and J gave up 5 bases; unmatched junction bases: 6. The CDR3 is CSAKGQGDEQYF. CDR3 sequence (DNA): TGCAGCGCTAAGGGACAGGGCGACGAGCAGTACTTC.

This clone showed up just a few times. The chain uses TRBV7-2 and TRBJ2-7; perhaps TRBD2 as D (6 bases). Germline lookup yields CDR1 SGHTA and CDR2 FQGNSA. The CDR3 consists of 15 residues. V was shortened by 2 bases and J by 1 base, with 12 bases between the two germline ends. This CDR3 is CASSLSSVRSYEQYF. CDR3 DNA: TGTGCCAGCAGCTTATCTAGCGTGCGGTCCTACGAGCAGTACTTC.

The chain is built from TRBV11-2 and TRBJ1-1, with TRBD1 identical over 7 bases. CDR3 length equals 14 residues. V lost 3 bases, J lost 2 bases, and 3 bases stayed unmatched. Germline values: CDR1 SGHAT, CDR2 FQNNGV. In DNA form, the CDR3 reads TGTGCCAGCAGCTTGGGACAGACAAACACTGAAGCTTTCTTT. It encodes CASSLGQTNTEAFF.

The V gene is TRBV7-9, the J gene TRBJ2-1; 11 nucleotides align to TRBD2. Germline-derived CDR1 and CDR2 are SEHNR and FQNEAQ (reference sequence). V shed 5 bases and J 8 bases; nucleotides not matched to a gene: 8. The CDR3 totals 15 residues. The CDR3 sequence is CASSISGGAFDEQFF. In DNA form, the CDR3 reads TGTGCCAGCAGCATTAGCGGGGGGGCCTTCGATGAGCAGTTCTTC.

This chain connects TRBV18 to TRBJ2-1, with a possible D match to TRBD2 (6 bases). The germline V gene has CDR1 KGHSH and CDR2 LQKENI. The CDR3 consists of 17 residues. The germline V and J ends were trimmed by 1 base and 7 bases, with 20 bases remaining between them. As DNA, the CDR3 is TGTGCCAGCTCACCACTCGGGGGTTCAGAGAACAGGAATGAGCAGTTCTTC. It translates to CASSPLGGSENRNEQFF. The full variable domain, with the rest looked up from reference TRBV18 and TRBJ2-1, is NAGVMQNPRHLVRRRGQEARLRCSPMKGHSHVYWYRQLPEEGLKFMVYLQKENIIDESGMPKERFSAEFPKEGPSILRIQQVVRGDSAAYFCASSPLGGSENRNEQFFGPGTRLTVL.

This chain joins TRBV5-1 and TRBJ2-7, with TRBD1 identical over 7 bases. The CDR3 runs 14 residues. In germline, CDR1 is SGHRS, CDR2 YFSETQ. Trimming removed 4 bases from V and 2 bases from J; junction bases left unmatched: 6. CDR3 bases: TGCGCCAGCAGCGAACAGGGGCCAGCCTACGAGCAGTACTTC. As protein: CASSEQGPAYEQYF.

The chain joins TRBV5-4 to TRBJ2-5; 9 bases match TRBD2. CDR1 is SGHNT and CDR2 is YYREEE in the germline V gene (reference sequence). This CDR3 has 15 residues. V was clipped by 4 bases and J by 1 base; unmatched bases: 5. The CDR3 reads CASSPATSGQETQYF. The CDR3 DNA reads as TGTGCCAGCAGCCCGGCGACTAGCGGCCAAGAGACCCAGTACTTC.

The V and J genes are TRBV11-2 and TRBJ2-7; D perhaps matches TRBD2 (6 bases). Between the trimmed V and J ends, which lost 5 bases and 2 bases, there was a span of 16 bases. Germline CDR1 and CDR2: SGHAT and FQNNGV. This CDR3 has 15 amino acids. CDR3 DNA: TGTGCCAGCAGCATAAGGATGGAGGGGCCCTACGAGCAGTACTTC. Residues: CASSIRMEGPYEQYF.

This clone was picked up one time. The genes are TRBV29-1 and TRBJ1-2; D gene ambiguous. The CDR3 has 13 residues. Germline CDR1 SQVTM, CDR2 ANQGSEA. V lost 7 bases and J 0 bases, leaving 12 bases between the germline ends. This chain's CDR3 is CSATDNSNYGYTF. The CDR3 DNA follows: TGCAGCGCCACAGATAACTCTAACTATGGCTACACCTTC. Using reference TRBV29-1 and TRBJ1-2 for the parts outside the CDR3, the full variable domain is SAVISQKPSRDICQRGTSLTIQCQVDSQVTMMFWYRQQPGQSLTLIATANQGSEATYESGFVIDKFPISRPNLTFSTLTVSNMSPEDSSIYLCSATDNSNYGYTFGSGTRLTVV.

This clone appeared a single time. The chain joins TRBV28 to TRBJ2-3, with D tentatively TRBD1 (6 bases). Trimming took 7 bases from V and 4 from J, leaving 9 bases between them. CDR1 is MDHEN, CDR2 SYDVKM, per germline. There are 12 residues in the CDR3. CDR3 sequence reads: CASKTGPDTQYF. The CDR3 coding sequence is TGTGCCAGCAAAACAGGGCCAGATACGCAGTATTTT.

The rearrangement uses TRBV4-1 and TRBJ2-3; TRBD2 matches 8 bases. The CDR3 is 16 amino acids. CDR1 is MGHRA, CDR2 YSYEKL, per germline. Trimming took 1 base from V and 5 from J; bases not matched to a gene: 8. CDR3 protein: CASSQGTTGGQDTQYF. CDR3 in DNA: TGCGCCAGCAGCCAAGGGACAACGGGGGGGCAAGATACGCAGTATTTT.

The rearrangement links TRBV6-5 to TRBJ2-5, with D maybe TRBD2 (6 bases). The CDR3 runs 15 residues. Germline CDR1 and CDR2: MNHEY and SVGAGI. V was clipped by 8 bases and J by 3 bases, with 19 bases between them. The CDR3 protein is CASRRGFGLEETQYF. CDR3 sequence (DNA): TGTGCCAGCCGGCGGGGCTTTGGGTTGGAAGAGACCCAGTACTTC.

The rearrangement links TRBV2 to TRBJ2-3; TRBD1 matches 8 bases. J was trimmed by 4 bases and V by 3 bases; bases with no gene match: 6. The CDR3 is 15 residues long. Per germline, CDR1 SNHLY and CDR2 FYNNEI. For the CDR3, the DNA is TGTGCCAGCAGTGACAGGGGGCGGTGGGCAGATACGCAGTATTTT. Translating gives CASSDRGRWADTQYF.

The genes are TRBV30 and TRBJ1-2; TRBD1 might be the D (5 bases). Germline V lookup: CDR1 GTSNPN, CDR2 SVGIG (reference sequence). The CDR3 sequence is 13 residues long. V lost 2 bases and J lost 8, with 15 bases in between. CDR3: CAWSRSRGLGYTF. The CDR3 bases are TGTGCCTGGAGTCGGTCACGGGGGTTAGGCTACACCTTC.

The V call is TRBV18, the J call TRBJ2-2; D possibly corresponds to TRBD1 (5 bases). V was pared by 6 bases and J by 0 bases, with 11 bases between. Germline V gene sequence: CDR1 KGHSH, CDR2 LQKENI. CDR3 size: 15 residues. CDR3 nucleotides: TGTGCCAGCTCGGCTGGACAATCGAACACCGGGGAGCTGTTTTTT. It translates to CASSAGQSNTGELFF.

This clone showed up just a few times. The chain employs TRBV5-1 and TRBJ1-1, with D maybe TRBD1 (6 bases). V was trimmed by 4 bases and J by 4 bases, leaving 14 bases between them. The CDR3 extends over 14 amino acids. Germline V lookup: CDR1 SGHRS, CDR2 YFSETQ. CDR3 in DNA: TGCGCCAGCAGCCTAGGACAGTTTCCCACTGAAGCTTTCTTT. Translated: CASSLGQFPTEAFF.

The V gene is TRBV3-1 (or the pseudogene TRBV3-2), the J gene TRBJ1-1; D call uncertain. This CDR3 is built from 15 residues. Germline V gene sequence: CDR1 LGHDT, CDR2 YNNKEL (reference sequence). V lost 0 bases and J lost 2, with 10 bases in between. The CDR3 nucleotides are TGTGCCAGCAGCCAAGACTCGACGGGAAACACTGAAGCTTTCTTT. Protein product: CASSQDSTGNTEAFF.

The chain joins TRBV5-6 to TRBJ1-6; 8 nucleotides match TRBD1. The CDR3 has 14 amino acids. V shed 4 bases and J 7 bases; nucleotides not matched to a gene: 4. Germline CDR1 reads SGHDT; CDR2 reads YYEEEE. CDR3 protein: CASSQDRANSPLHF. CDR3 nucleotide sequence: TGTGCCAGCAGCCAGGACAGGGCAAATTCACCCCTCCACTTT.

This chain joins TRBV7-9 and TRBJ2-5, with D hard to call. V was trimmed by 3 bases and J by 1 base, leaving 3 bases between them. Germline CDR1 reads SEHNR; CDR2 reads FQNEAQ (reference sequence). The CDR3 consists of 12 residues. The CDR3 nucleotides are TGTGCCAGCAGCTTTAGCCAAGAGACCCAGTACTTC. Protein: CASSFSQETQYF.

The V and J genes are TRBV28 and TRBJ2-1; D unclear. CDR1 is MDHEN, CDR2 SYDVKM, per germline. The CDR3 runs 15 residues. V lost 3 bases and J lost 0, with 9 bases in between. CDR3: CASSLWQSSYNEQFF. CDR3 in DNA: TGTGCCAGCAGTTTGTGGCAAAGCTCCTACAATGAGCAGTTCTTC.

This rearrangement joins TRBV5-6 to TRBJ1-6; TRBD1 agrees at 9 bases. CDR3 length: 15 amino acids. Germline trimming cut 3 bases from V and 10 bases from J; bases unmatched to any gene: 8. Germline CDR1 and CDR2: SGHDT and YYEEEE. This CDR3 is CASSWGQGRFSPLHF. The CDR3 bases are TGTGCCAGCAGCTGGGGACAGGGTCGTTTCTCACCCCTCCACTTT.

CDR3 sequence: CASSTLRRGFYGYTF. In nucleotides, the CDR3 is TGTGCCAGCAGTACATTACGGAGGGGTTTCTATGGCTACACCTTC. The rearrangement uses TRBV6-5 and TRBJ1-2, with TRBD1 as a possible D gene (5 bases). Germline CDR1 is MNHEY and CDR2 is SVGAGI. The CDR3 runs 15 residues. V was clipped by 5 bases and J by 4 bases, with 17 bases between them.

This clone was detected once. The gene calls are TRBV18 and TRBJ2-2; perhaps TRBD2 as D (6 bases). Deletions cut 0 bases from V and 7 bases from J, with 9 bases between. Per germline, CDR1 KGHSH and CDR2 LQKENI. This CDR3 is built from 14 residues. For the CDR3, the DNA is TGTGCCAGCTCACCACCGGCGGGGATCGGGGAGCTGTTTTTT. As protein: CASSPPAGIGELFF.

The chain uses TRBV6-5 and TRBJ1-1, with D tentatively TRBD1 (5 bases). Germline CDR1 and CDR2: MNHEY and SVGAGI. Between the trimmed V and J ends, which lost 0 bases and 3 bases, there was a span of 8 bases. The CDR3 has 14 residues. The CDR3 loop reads CASSYSWGDTEAFF. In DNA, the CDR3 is TGTGCCAGCAGTTACTCATGGGGGGACACTGAAGCTTTCTTT.

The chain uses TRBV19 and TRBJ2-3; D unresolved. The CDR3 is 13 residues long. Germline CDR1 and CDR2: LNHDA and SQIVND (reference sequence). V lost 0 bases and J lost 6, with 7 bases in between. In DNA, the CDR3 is TGTGCCAGTAGTATAGAGAGGCCTGATACGCAGTATTTT. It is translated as CASSIERPDTQYF.

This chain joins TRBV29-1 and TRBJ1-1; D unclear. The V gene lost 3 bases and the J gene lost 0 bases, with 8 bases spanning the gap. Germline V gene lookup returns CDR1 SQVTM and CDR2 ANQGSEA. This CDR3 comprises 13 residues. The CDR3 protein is CSVDDNMNTEAFF. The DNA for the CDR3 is TGCAGCGTTGATGACAACATGAACACTGAAGCTTTCTTT.

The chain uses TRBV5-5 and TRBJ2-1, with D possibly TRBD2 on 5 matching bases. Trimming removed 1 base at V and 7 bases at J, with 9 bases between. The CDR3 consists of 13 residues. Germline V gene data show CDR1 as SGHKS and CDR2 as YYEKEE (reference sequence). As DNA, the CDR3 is TGTGCCAGCAGCTTGCCGGGGTGGAATGAGCAGTTCTTC. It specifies CASSLPGWNEQFF.